This passage covers 31 T cell receptor beta chains from one sample sequenced in a study of metastatic and nonmetastatic thyroid tumors. Each patient went into thyroid surgery without having received any treatment. TCRdb reprocessed the PCR reads using MiXCR. Among 35,000 to 55,000 clones, around 25% were seen once, and the ten largest hold roughly 3.2%. Sequencing was performed on blood. These receptors were collected from a male donor with papillary thyroid cancer or a benign thyroid nodule (not recorded which). Some clones in this sample may be carry-over from other donors' samples.

There are many counts of this clone. This chain connects TRBV6-2 or TRBV6-3 to TRBJ2-2, with 10 nucleotides matching TRBD2. The CDR3 consists of 14 residues. The germline V gene encodes CDR1 MNHEY and CDR2 SVGEGT. The V segment lost 5 bases and the J segment 4 bases; nucleotides outside the gene matches: 1. The CDR3 sequence is CASSSGRATGELFF. CDR3 DNA sequence: TGTGCCAGCAGTAGCGGGAGGGCCACCGGGGAGCTGTTTTTT.

This clone was seen only a few times. DNA of the CDR3: TGTGCCAGCAGTTATAGGCGACTAGCCGGAGCTAATGAGCAGTTCTTC. This codes for CASSYRRLAGANEQFF. The V and J genes are TRBV6-6 and TRBJ2-1, with 7 bases lining up with TRBD2. Germline values: CDR1 MNHNY, CDR2 SVGAGI (reference sequence). This CDR3 contains 16 residues. The J segment lost 7 bases and the V segment lost 3 bases, leaving 12 bases of the junction unmatched.

This clone was seen a few times. The chain joins TRBV6-1 to TRBJ1-3; D unresolved. Germline V gives CDR1 MNHNS, CDR2 SASEGT. With 2 bases removed from V and 4 bases from J, the gap between germline ends came to 9 bases. This CDR3 is 14 amino acids long. This CDR3 reads CASSEWRRGNTIYF. In DNA form, the CDR3 reads TGTGCCAGCAGTGAATGGAGGAGAGGAAACACCATATATTTT.

This clone was observed many times. A much larger clonotype is one base distant, so this may be a read error. Other DNA sequences within the sample encode an identical CDR3. Written as DNA, the CDR3 is TGTGCCAGCAGCGCTAGGCCGGGACTAGCAACCTACGAGCAGTACTTC. Translation gives CASSARPGLATYEQYF. The chain has TRBV11-1 and TRBJ2-7, with 9 bases that match TRBD2. This CDR3 comprises 16 residues. Germline V CDR1 and CDR2: SGHAT, FQDESV (reference sequence). The V segment lost 5 bases and the J segment 2 bases; nucleotides outside the gene matches: 10.

CDR3 sequence: CASSGRDRADQPQHF. The CDR3, as DNA: TGTGCCAGCAGTGGCCGGGACAGGGCGGATCAGCCCCAGCATTTT. The gene calls are TRBV6-1 and TRBJ1-5; TRBD1 aligns across 9 bases. The J segment lost 5 bases and the V segment lost 4 bases, leaving 6 bases of the junction unmatched. Per germline, CDR1 MNHNS and CDR2 SASEGT. The CDR3 runs 15 residues.

This clone was detected ten times or more. The CDR3 loop reads CASSPQGGTQYF. As DNA, the CDR3 is TGTGCCAGCAGCCCGCAGGGAGGGACCCAGTACTTC. The J gene is TRBJ2-5, the V gene TRBV7-9, with TRBD2 as a possible D gene (6 bases). Trimming removed 5 bases at V and 7 bases at J, with 11 bases between. The CDR3 covers 12 residues. The germline CDR1 and CDR2 sequences are SEHNR and FQNEAQ (reference sequence).

This clone was detected many times. V gene TRBV5-1 combines with J gene TRBJ2-7, with 16 nucleotides matching TRBD2. The CDR3 runs to 16 residues. Germline V gene sequence: CDR1 SGHRS, CDR2 YFSETQ. The trim removed 4 bases at V and 7 bases at J, leaving 8 bases unmatched. As DNA, the CDR3 is TGCGCCAGCAGCGAACTGGGACTAGCGGGAGGGAGGGAGCAGTACTTC. Amino acid sequence: CASSELGLAGGREQYF.

V gene TRBV4-1 combines with J gene TRBJ2-7, with D tentatively TRBD2 (6 bases). The V gene lost 3 bases and the J gene lost 3 bases, with 15 bases spanning the gap. This CDR3 spans 15 amino acids. Germline CDR1 reads MGHRA; CDR2 reads YSYEKL. CDR3 sequence reads: CASSHEPGGNYEQYF. CDR3 bases: TGCGCCAGCAGCCACGAGCCAGGAGGGAACTACGAGCAGTACTTC.

The table lists this clone with a few counts. The V gene is TRBV6-5, the J gene TRBJ1-6; D not resolved. Between the trimmed V and J ends, which lost 2 bases and 8 bases, there was a span of 4 bases. The CDR3 is made up of 12 amino acids. CDR1 is MNHEY, CDR2 SVGAGI, per germline. The CDR3 protein is CASSYRDSPLHF. The DNA of the CDR3 is TGTGCCAGCAGTTACAGGGATTCACCCCTCCACTTT.

In this sample, this clone turned up once. This chain links TRBV12-3 or TRBV12-4 with TRBJ1-5, with no clear D. The CDR3 consists of 13 residues. V was pared by 6 bases and J by 7 bases, with 13 bases between. The chain's CDR3 is CASSRTRYQPQHF. In DNA form, the CDR3 reads TGTGCCAGCAGCCGGACCAGGTACCAGCCCCAGCATTTT.

V gene TRBV2 combines with J gene TRBJ2-3; 11 bases align to TRBD2. The CDR3 has 18 residues. CDR1 and CDR2 from the germline V gene are SNHLY and FYNNEI. The V gene end was trimmed by 4 bases and the J gene end by 7 bases; junction bases not matched to a gene: 16. DNA of the CDR3: TGTGCCAGCAGTGGGGCTAGCGGGAGGTTATCAGGAGCACATACGCAGTATTTT. Its translation: CASSGASGRLSGAHTQYF.

The table lists this clone with a few counts. The chain links TRBV28 to TRBJ1-3; 7 bases align to TRBD1. The CDR3 totals 16 residues. The V gene end was trimmed by 7 bases and the J gene end by 3 bases; junction bases not matched to a gene: 12. The germline V gene encodes CDR1 MDHEN and CDR2 SYDVKM. CDR3 nucleotide sequence: TGTGCCAGCACCCTTCTAGACCGACAGGGTGGAAACACCATATATTTT. This sequence encodes CASTLLDRQGGNTIYF.

This chain joins TRBV20-1 and TRBJ1-2; 9 bases fit TRBD1. Losses at the gene ends were 3 bases for V and 3 bases for J; bases not matched to a gene: 5. The V gene's germline CDR1 is DFQATT and CDR2 SNEGSKA (reference sequence). The CDR3 sequence is 14 residues long. The CDR3 nucleotides are TGCAGTGCTAGTACAGGGGGCGTCGACTATGGCTACACCTTC. As protein: CSASTGGVDYGYTF.

This chain uses TRBV19 with TRBJ2-6; D tentatively fits TRBD1 or TRBD2 (5 bases each). Per the germline V gene, CDR1 is LNHDA and CDR2 is SQIVND (reference sequence). This CDR3 is built from 16 residues. V was trimmed by 5 bases and J by 4 bases, leaving 15 bases between them. CDR3 region: CASSPNEGSGANVLTF. The CDR3 coding sequence is TGTGCCAGTAGTCCCAATGAGGGGTCCGGGGCCAACGTCCTGACTTTC.

The chain has TRBV7-9 and TRBJ2-1, with 8 bases fitting TRBD2. The CDR3 loop spans 14 amino acids. V trimming: 5 bases; J trimming: 10 bases; junction bases outside the gene matches: 10. Germline assignment: CDR1 SEHNR and CDR2 FQNEAQ (reference sequence). CDR3 nucleotides: TGTGCCAGCAGCGGAGCGGGGGAGATAAAGGAGCAGTTCTTC. Amino acid sequence: CASSGAGEIKEQFF.

This clone was seen ten or more times. The V gene is TRBV15, the J gene TRBJ1-4; D unresolved. V gave up 1 base and J gave up 10 bases, with 13 bases separating them. Germline V gives CDR1 LNHNV, CDR2 YYDKDF (reference sequence). The CDR3 spans 14 residues. The CDR3 region has the DNA TGTGCCACCAGCAGAGGTGGCAGCTGGGCAAAACTGTTTTTT. Protein product: CATSRGGSWAKLFF.

This clone was seen a few times. CDR3 nucleotide sequence: TGTGCCAGCAGCTTACACACCGGGGAGCTGTTTTTT. Its protein is CASSLHTGELFF. The V gene is TRBV7-8, the J gene TRBJ2-2, with D hard to call. V lost 2 bases and J lost 3, with 1 base in between. The CDR3 totals 12 residues. Germline V CDR1 and CDR2: SGHVS, FQNEAQ.

Ten or more counts support this clone. The chain carries TRBV28 and TRBJ1-4; no firm D call. Germline CDR1 and CDR2: MDHEN and SYDVKM. The CDR3 spans 13 residues. Trimming took 1 base from V and 1 from J, leaving 1 base between them. CDR3 nucleotide sequence: TGTGCCAGCAGTTTATTAACTAATGAAAAACTGTTTTTT. Translation: CASSLLTNEKLFF.

At least ten counts were recorded for this clone. This rearrangement joins TRBV11-2 to TRBJ1-1; 11 bases match TRBD1. This CDR3 is built from 16 residues. Germline V CDR1 and CDR2: SGHAT, FQNNGV. The V segment lost 5 bases and the J segment 3 bases; nucleotides outside the gene matches: 8. The CDR3 loop is CASSRSPGQGDTEAFF. For the CDR3, the DNA is TGTGCCAGCAGCCGGTCCCCGGGACAGGGGGACACTGAAGCTTTCTTT.

At least ten counts were recorded for this clone. The CDR3 loop reads CASSEGQGLNNEQFF. The CDR3 nucleotides read TGTGCCAGCAGTGAAGGACAGGGCCTTAACAATGAGCAGTTCTTC. This chain uses TRBV6-1 with TRBJ2-1, with TRBD1 matching over 7 bases. The CDR3 spans 15 residues. Germline trimming cut 1 base from V and 5 bases from J; bases unmatched to any gene: 5. CDR1 and CDR2 from the germline V gene are MNHNS and SASEGT.

The chain recombines TRBV7-8 with TRBJ1-3; D ambiguous. CDR3 length equals 15 residues. V lost 5 bases and J 3 bases, leaving 14 bases between the germline ends. Germline assignment: CDR1 SGHVS and CDR2 FQNEAQ. This chain's CDR3 is CASSQFGVGGNTIYF. DNA of the CDR3: TGTGCCAGCAGCCAATTCGGGGTCGGTGGAAACACCATATATTTT.

This clone was found a few times. Mismatch with germline at one junction end may stem from a read error. The V gene is TRBV27, the J gene TRBJ2-1; D is unresolved. Germline CDR1 and CDR2: MNHEY and SMNVEV (reference sequence). The CDR3 loop spans 13 amino acids. The CDR3 reads CASILIGPNEQFF. The CDR3 DNA is TGTGCCAGCATTTTAATTGGCCCCAATGAGCAGTTCTTC.

The V gene is TRBV24-1, the J gene TRBJ2-1, with TRBD1 matching 11 bases. From germline, CDR1 is KGHDR and CDR2 SFDVKD. The ends lost 7 bases at V and 2 bases at J; junction bases unmatched: 3. This CDR3 contains 15 residues. The CDR3 loop is CATRPGQGAYNEQFF. CDR3 nucleotide sequence: TGTGCCACCAGGCCGGGACAGGGGGCCTACAATGAGCAGTTCTTC.

The chain joins TRBV20-1 to TRBJ2-1, with 9 bases aligning to TRBD2. Germline-derived CDR1 and CDR2 are DFQATT and SNEGSKA (reference sequence). The CDR3 has 13 amino acids. The trim removed 3 bases at V and 6 bases at J, leaving 3 bases unmatched. As DNA, the CDR3 is TGCAGTGCTAGGGGACTAGCCCGCAATGAGCAGTTCTTC. Its translation: CSARGLARNEQFF.

This clone was seen many times. V gene TRBV20-1 combines with J gene TRBJ1-1; D call uncertain. This CDR3 has 12 amino acids. Germline V gene sequence: CDR1 DFQATT, CDR2 SNEGSKA (reference sequence). V lost 0 bases to trimming and J lost 7 bases, with 9 bases between them. The CDR3 region is CSARDLRDEAFF. CDR3 sequence (DNA): TGCAGTGCTAGAGATTTAAGGGATGAAGCTTTCTTT.

The chain couples TRBV30 to TRBJ2-1; TRBD1 agrees at 9 bases. Trimming took 2 bases from V and 3 from J; bases not matched to a gene: 2. Germline V CDR1 and CDR2: GTSNPN, SVGIG (reference sequence). This CDR3 contains 14 residues. CDR3 coding DNA: TGTGCCTGGAGTTCGGACAGGGGCTACAATGAGCAGTTCTTC. The encoded protein is CAWSSDRGYNEQFF.

This clone turned up a few times. This likely comes from a read error, as the CDR3 has no conserved phenylalanine or tryptophan at its end. The chain employs TRBV28 and TRBJ2-5; D is perhaps TRBD1 (6 bases). CDR3 size: 15 residues. The germline CDR1 and CDR2 sequences are MDHEN and SYDVKM. The V and J ends lost 5 bases and 7 bases respectively, with 20 bases between them. The CDR3 DNA reads TGTGCCAGCAGTACCCCGGTACAGGGCAAAGGGACCCAGTACTCC. It translates to CASSTPVQGKGTQYS.

The chain combines TRBV30 with TRBJ1-5; 9 bases map to TRBD1. This CDR3 has 13 residues. Trimming removed 6 bases from V and 5 bases from J; junction bases left unmatched: 5. From germline, CDR1 is GTSNPN and CDR2 SVGIG (reference sequence). CDR3: CACGQGMDQPQHF. The CDR3 DNA reads as TGTGCCTGTGGACAGGGGATGGATCAGCCCCAGCATTTT.

The CDR3 spells CAWRGEPSNQPQHF. Here the CDR3 DNA reads TGTGCCTGGAGGGGAGAACCGAGCAATCAGCCCCAGCATTTT. The V and J genes are TRBV30 and TRBJ1-5, with unresolved D. This CDR3 comprises 14 residues. CDR1 and CDR2 (germline): GTSNPN, SVGIG (reference sequence). The V gene lost 3 bases and the J gene lost 1 base, with 10 bases spanning the gap. Full variable domain (remainder filled in from reference TRBV30 and TRBJ1-5): SQTIHQWPATLVQPVGSPLSLECTVEGTSNPNLYWYRQAAGRGLQLLFYSVGIGQISSEVPQNLSASRPQDRQFILSSKKLLLSDSGFYLCAWRGEPSNQPQHFGDGTRLSIL.

This clone was detected many times. The chain couples TRBV12-3 or TRBV12-4 to TRBJ2-2; a possible D gene is TRBD1 (7 bases). The CDR3 totals 12 residues. Trimming took off 10 bases at V and 3 bases at J, with 9 bases between the two ends. DNA for the CDR3: TGTGCCACCAGGGGGGACACCGGGGAGCTGTTTTTT. It translates to CATRGDTGELFF.

This clone was seen at least ten times. The V gene is TRBV3-1, the J gene TRBJ1-2; D is ambiguous. Per the germline V gene, CDR1 is LGHDT and CDR2 is YNNKEL (reference sequence). The CDR3 extends over 12 amino acids. V was trimmed by 2 bases and J by 5 bases, leaving 6 bases between them. CDR3 protein: CASSQRSYGYTF. In DNA form, the CDR3 reads TGTGCCAGCAGCCAAAGGTCTTATGGCTACACCTTC.